These 6 T cell receptor beta chains came from one sample sequenced in a study of CD8 T cells in ankylosing spondylitis. Study results and caveats: In ankylosing spondylitis blood, a motif of roughly eight highly homologous TCR beta variants appeared characteristic.

TCRdb fed the 5' RACE reads into MiXCR, producing one record per CDR3 protein. The table has fewer than 400,000 distinct CDR3 sequences, approximately 20% seen once. These receptors have no identified antigens. The sequenced sample consisted of blood, either unsorted or a sorted T cell fraction (not recorded which). The receptors shown here come from a male donor with ankylosing spondylitis.

This CDR3 reads CSVEDVIGAGGNTIYF. The CDR3 coding sequence is TGCAGCGTTGAAGATGTTATAGGGGCAGGTGGAAACACCATATATTTT. J is TRBJ1-3 and V is TRBV29-1, with a tentative D call TRBD1 (5 bases). Germline V gene lookup returns CDR1 SQVTM and CDR2 ANQGSEA. This CDR3 region has 16 residues. Trimming took off 0 bases at V and 3 bases at J, with 15 bases between the two ends.

The chain uses TRBV14 and TRBJ2-7; 10 bases line up with TRBD2. J gave up 4 bases and V 4 bases, and 4 bases lay outside the gene matches. The CDR3 length is 14 residues. CDR1 and CDR2 (germline): SGHDN, FVKESK. The CDR3 loop is CASSPAGGGYEQYF. DNA of the CDR3: TGTGCCAGCAGCCCAGCGGGAGGGGGGTACGAGCAGTACTTC.

V usage is TRBV5-4 and J usage is TRBJ1-6; TRBD1 matches 8 bases. The CDR3 has 14 residues. Germline loops: CDR1 SGHNT, CDR2 YYREEE (reference sequence). The V and J ends lost 0 bases and 9 bases, in that order; junction bases with no gene match: 2. As DNA, the CDR3 is TGTGCCAGCAGCTTGGCAGGGGGCGGTTCACCCCTCCACTTT. Translated, it gives CASSLAGGGSPLHF.

A few counts support this clonotype. This chain links TRBV7-2 with TRBJ2-7; 10 bases agree with TRBD2. Losses at the gene ends were 0 bases for V and 5 bases for J; bases not matched to a gene: 16. The CDR3 length is 19 residues. CDR1 and CDR2 from the germline V gene are SGHTA and FQGNSA. CDR3 protein: CASSLAKERTSGKTHEQYF. Written as DNA, the CDR3 is TGTGCCAGCAGCTTAGCTAAGGAAAGGACTAGCGGAAAAACCCACGAGCAGTACTTC.

The chain recombines TRBV7-9 with TRBJ1-4; perhaps TRBD1 as D (6 bases). This CDR3 region has 13 residues. The ends were cut back, 4 bases at V and 8 bases at J, with 11 bases in the middle. Germline CDR1 and CDR2: SEHNR and FQNEAQ (reference sequence). CDR3 in amino acids: CASSSGTWEKLFF. As DNA, the CDR3 is TGTGCCAGCAGCTCAGGGACATGGGAAAAACTGTTTTTT.

In its sample, this clonotype was seen many times. J is TRBJ2-1 and V is TRBV15; 7 bases are shared with TRBD2. CDR1 and CDR2 (germline): LNHNV, YYDKDF (reference sequence). Trimming removed 0 bases from V and 5 bases from J; junction bases left unmatched: 4. The CDR3 consists of 15 residues. The CDR3 is CATSRDGDYNNEQFF. The CDR3 DNA reads as TGTGCCACCAGCAGAGATGGGGACTACAACAATGAGCAGTTCTTC.